This T cell receptor beta chain was sequenced for a study of T cells after yellow fever vaccination. CDR1 is DFQATT, CDR2 SNEGSKA, per germline (reference sequence). V lost 5 bases, J lost 5 bases, and 16 bases lay in between. This CDR3 has 14 amino acids. Each CDR3 protein is one row after TCRdb ran MiXCR on the 5' RACE reads. The sample consists of some 250,000 distinct CDR3 sequences, less than 9% of them appearing once. Many counts were recorded for this clonotype. Here the sequenced sample was CD4+ T cells sorted from PBMCs, taken 15 days after the yellow fever booster vaccination. The TCR originated in a man in his thirties or forties who received the YFV17D yellow fever vaccine. The rearrangement uses TRBV20-1 and TRBJ1-5, with a possible D match to TRBD1 (5 bases). CDR3 nucleotide sequence: TGCAGTGCTCCTTGGATGAGGGGCGATCAGCCCCAGCATTTT. It is translated as CSAPWMRGDQPQHF.